Only one count was recorded for the clone carrying this T cell receptor beta chain. No antigen is known for it. This sample stems from a study of a mutant IDH1 vaccine in newly diagnosed glioma. About the research overall: Onset of vaccination occurred 4-6 weeks following radiotherapy alone, or with temozolomide cycles.

Here immunoSEQ multiplex PCR was the method, and the copy in TCRdb shows in-frame clones only, minus some. This sample has tens of thousands of clones, with roughly 91% found just once. The V gene lost 4 bases and the J gene lost 8 bases, with 15 bases spanning the gap. The CDR3 contains 13 residues. Germline V lookup: CDR1 SGHRS, CDR2 YFSETQ. Time point specified: week 5, during vaccination. Topical imiquimod accompanied each vaccine dose, which consisted of 300 ug of mutant IDH1 20-mer peptide. The TCR originated in a woman aged 50 to 65 with glioma. Sequenced here: PBMCs, sampled from a glioma patient whose treatment included an IDH1 peptide vaccine. This chain connects TRBV5-1 to TRBJ1-2, with a possible D match to TRBD1 (5 bases). CDR3 DNA: TGCGCCAGCAGCCCGAACCGGGACCCCGGCTACACCTTC. It specifies CASSPNRDPGYTF. Supplemented by reference TRBV5-1 and TRBJ1-2, the full variable domain reads KAGVTQTPRYLIKTRGQQVTLSCSPISGHRSVSWYQQTPGQGLQFLFEYFSETQRNKGNFPGRFSGRQFSNSRSEMNVSTLELGDSALYLCASSPNRDPGYTFGSGTRLTVV.